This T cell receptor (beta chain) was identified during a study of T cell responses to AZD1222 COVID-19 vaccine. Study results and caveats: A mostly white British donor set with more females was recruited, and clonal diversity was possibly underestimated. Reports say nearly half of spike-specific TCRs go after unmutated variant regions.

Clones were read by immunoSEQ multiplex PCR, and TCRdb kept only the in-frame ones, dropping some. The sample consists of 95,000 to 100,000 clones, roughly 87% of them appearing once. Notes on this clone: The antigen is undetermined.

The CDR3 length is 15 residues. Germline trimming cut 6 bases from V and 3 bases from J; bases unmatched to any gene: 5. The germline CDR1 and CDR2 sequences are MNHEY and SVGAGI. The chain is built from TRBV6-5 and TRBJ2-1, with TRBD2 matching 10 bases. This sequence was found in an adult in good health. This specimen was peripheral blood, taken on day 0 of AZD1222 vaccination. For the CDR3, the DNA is TGTGCCAGCAGCTCGACTAGCGGGCTCTACAATGAGCAGTTCTTC. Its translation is CASSSTSGLYNEQFF.